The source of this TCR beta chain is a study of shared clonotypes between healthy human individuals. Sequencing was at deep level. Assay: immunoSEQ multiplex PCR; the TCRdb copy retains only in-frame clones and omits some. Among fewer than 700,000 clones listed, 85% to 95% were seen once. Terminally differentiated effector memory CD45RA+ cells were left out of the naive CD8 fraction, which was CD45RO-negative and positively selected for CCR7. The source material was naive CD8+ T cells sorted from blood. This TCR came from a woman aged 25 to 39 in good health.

In nucleotides, the CDR3 is TGTGCCAGCAGTGAACGGCCTAGCGGGAGATTAGAGACCCAGTACTTC. Translating it yields CASSERPSGRLETQYF. The chain combines TRBV2 with TRBJ2-5; 10 bases line up with TRBD2. The CDR3 totals 16 residues. V lost 2 bases and J lost 4; bases outside the gene matches: 7. The germline gives CDR1 SNHLY, CDR2 FYNNEI.